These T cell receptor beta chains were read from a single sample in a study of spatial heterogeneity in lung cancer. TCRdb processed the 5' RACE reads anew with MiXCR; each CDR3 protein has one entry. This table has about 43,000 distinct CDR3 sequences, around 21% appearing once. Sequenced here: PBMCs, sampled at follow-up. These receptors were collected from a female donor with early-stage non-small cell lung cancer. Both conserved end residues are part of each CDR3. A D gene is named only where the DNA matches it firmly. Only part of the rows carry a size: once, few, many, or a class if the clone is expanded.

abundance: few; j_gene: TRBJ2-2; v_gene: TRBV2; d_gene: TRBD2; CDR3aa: CASRRLAGSAGELFF; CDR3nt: TGTGCCAGCAGGAGACTAGCGGGATCGGCCGGGGAGCTGTTTTTT
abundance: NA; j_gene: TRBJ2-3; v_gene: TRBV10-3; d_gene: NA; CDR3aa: CAIRVGRITDTQYF; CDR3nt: TGTGCCATCAGGGTAGGGCGTATCACAGATACGCAGTATTTT
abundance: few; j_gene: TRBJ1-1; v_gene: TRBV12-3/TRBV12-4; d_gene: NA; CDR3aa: CASRRDETYTEAFF; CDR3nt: TGTGCCAGCAGAAGAGATGAAACGTACACTGAAGCTTTCTTT
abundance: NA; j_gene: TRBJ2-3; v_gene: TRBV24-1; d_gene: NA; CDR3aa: CATSRPGQDTQYF; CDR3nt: TGTGCCACCAGTCGCCCCGGCCAAGATACGCAGTATTTT
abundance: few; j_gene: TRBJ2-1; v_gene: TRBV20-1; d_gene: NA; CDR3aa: CSGGKLSSYNEQFF; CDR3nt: TGCAGTGGGGGAAAACTCAGCTCCTACAATGAGCAGTTCTTC
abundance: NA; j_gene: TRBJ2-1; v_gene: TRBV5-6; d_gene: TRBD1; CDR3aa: CASISGTGSNEQFF; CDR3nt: TGTGCCAGCATCTCCGGGACAGGGTCCAATGAGCAGTTCTTC
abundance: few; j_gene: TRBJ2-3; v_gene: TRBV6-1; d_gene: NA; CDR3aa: CASRDNPRTDTQYF; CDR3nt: TGTGCCAGCAGGGATAACCCCCGCACAGATACGCAGTATTTT
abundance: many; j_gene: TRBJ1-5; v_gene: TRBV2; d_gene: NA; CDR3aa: CASSVEGLPQHF; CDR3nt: TGTGCCAGCAGTGTAGAGGGTTTGCCCCAGCATTTT
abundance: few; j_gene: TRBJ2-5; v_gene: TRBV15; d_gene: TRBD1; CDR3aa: CATSRAGTGKETQYF; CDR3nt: TGTGCCACCAGCAGAGCTGGGACAGGGAAAGAGACCCAGTACTTC
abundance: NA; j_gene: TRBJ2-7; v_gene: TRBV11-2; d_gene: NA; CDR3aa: CASSLTVKHEQYF; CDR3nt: TGTGCCAGCAGCCTAACCGTCAAACACGAGCAGTACTTC
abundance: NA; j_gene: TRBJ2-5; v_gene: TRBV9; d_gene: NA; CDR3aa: CASSVSGQETQYF; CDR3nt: TGTGCCAGCAGCGTATCGGGGCAAGAGACCCAGTACTTC
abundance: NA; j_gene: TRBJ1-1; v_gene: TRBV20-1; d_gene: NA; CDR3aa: CSARTGRTSEAFF; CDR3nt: TGCAGTGCTAGAACAGGGAGAACCTCTGAAGCTTTCTTT
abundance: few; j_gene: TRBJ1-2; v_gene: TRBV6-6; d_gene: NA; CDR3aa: CATELEGARGYTF; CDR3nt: TGTGCCACCGAGTTGGAAGGGGCCCGTGGCTACACCTTC
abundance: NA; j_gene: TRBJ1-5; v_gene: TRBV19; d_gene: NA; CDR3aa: CASSIDSPQPQHF; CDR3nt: TGTGCCAGTAGTATAGATTCCCCGCAGCCCCAGCATTTT
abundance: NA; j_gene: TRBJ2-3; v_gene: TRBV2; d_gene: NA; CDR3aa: CASSSPYDRRFTDTQYF; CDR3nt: TGTGCCAGCAGTAGTCCCTATGACCGCCGATTCACAGATACGCAGTATTTT
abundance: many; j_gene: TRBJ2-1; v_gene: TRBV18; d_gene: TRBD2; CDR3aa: CASSPSGGAKDEQFF; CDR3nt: TGTGCCAGCTCGCCTAGCGGGGGGGCCAAGGATGAGCAGTTCTTC
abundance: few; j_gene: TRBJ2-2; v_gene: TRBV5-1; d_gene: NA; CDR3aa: CASSLNGYTGELFF; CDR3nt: TGCGCCAGCAGCCTGAACGGGTACACCGGGGAGCTGTTTTTT
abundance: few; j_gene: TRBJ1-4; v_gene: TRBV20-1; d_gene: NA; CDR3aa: CSASRGRGEKLFF; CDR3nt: TGCAGTGCTAGCAGGGGCAGGGGTGAAAAACTGTTTTTT
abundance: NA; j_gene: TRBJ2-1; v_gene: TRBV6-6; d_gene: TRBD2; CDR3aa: CASSYTSGGSYNEQFF; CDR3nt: TGTGCCAGCAGTTATACTAGCGGGGGCTCCTACAATGAGCAGTTCTTC
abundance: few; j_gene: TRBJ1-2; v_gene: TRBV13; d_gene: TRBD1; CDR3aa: CASSWTRDRAPYNYGYTF; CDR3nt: TGTGCCAGCAGTTGGACCCGGGACAGGGCACCCTATAACTATGGCTACACCTTC
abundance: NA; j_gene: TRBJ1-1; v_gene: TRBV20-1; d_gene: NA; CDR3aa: CSASARGWDTEAFF; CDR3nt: TGCAGTGCTAGTGCGAGGGGCTGGGACACTGAAGCTTTCTTT
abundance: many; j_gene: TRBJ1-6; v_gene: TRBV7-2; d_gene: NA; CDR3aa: CASSFSRANSPLHF; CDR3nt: TGTGCCAGCAGCTTTTCCCGGGCCAATTCACCCCTCCACTTT
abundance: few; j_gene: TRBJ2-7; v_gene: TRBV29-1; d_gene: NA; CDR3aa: CSVDPSGSYEQYF; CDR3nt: TGCAGCGTTGATCCAAGTGGCTCCTACGAGCAGTACTTC
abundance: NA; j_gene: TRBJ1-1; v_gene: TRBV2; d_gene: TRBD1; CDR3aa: CASSGTGGLTEAFF; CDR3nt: TGTGCCAGCAGTGGGACAGGGGGCCTCACTGAAGCTTTCTTT
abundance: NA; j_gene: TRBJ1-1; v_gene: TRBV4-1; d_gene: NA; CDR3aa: CASRPLGRNTEALF; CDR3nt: TGCGCCAGCAGGCCCCTTGGACGAAACACTGAAGCTCTCTTT
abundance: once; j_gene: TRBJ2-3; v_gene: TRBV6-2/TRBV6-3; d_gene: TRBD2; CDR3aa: CASNQAGRTDTQYF; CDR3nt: TGTGCCAGCAATCAAGCGGGGAGGACAGATACGCAGTATTTT
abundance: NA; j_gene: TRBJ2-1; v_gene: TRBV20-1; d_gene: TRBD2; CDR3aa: CSALGTSGPRDEQFF; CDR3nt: TGCAGTGCTCTCGGGACTAGCGGGCCCAGAGATGAGCAGTTCTTC
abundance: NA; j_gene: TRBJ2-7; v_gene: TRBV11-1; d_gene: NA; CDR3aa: CASAATYEQYF; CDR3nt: TGTGCCAGCGCCGCAACCTACGAGCAGTACTTC
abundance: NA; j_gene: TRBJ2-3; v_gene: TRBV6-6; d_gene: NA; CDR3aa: CACSRTDTQYF; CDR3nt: TGTGCCTGCTCTCGGACAGATACGCAGTATTTT
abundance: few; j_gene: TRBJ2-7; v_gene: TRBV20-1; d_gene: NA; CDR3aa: CSAPHGQATYEQYF; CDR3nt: TGCAGTGCCCCCCATGGGCAGGCGACCTACGAGCAGTACTTC
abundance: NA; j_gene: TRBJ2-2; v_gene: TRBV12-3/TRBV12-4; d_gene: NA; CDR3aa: CASSLRASGTGELFF; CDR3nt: TGTGCCAGCAGTTTAAGGGCTAGTGGCACCGGGGAGCTGTTTTTT
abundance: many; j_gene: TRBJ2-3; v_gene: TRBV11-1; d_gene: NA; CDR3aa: CASSIQVKTDTQYF; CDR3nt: TGTGCCAGCAGCATCCAGGTTAAAACAGATACGCAGTATTTT
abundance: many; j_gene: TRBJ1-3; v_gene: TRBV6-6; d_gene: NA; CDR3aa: CASVRDSGNTIYF; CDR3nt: TGTGCCAGCGTCAGGGACTCTGGAAACACCATATATTTT
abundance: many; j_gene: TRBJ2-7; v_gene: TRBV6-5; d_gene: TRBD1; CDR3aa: CASSRQGRHNEQYF; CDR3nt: TGTGCCAGCAGCAGACAGGGTAGGCACAACGAGCAGTACTTC
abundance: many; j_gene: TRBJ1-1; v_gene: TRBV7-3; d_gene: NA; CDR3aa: CASSFGLNTEAFF; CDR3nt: TGTGCCAGCAGCTTTGGCCTGAACACTGAAGCTTTCTTT
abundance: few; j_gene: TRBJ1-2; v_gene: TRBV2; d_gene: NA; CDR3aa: CASSPSATGYTF; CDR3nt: TGTGCCAGCAGTCCCTCTGCAACTGGCTACACCTTC
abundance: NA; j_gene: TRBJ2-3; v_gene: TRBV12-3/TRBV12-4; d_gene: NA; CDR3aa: CASRPQGEDTQYF; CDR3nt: TGTGCCAGCAGGCCCCAGGGAGAGGATACGCAGTATTTT
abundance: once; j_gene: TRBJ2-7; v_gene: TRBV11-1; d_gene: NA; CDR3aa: CASSLRGSYEQYF; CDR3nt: TGTGCCAGCAGCTTAAGGGGTAGCTACGAGCAGTACTTC
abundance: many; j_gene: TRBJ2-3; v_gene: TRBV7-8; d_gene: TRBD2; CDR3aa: CASSLLAGGLTDTQYF; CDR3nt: TGTGCCAGCAGCTTACTTGCGGGAGGACTCACAGATACGCAGTATTTT
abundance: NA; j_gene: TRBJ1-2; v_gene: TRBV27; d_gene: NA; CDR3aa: CASSFREGDGYTF; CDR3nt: TGTGCCAGCAGTTTCAGGGAAGGGGACGGCTACACCTTC
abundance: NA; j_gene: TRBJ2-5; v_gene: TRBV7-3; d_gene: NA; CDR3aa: CASSPKGGEETQYF; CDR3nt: TGTGCCAGCAGCCCAAAGGGGGGTGAGGAGACCCAGTACTTC
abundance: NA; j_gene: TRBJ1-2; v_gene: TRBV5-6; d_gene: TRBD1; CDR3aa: CASQTGGRGYTF; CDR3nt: TGTGCCAGCCAGACAGGGGGCCGCGGCTACACCTTC
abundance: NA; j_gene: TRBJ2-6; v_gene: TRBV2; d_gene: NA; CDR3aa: CARDGSSGANVLTF; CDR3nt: TGTGCCAGGGACGGGAGCTCTGGGGCCAACGTCCTGACTTTC
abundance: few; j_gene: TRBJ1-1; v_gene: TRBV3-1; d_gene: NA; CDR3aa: CASSQGLRQSHTEAFF; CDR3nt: TGTGCCAGCAGCCAAGGCTTAAGACAGTCACACACTGAAGCTTTCTTT
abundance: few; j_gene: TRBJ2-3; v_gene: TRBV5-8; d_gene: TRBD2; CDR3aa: CASSFRTSGTDTQYF; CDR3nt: TGTGCCAGCAGCTTCCGGACTAGCGGGACAGATACGCAGTATTTT
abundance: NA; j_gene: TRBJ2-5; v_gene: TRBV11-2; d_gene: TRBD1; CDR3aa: CASSPTGGAYQETQYF; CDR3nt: TGTGCCAGCAGCCCGACAGGGGGCGCGTACCAAGAGACCCAGTACTTC
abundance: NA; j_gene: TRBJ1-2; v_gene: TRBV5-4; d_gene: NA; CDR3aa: CASSPGPTRDGYTF; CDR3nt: TGTGCCAGCAGCCCGGGACCGACCAGGGATGGCTACACCTTC
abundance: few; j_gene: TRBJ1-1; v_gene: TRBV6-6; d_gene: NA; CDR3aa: CASSYGVETEAFF; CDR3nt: TGTGCCAGCAGTTACGGGGTGGAAACTGAAGCTTTCTTT
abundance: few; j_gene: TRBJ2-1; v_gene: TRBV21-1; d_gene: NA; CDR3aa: CASSTLDTGGYHNEQFF; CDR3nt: TGTGCCAGCAGCACACTCGATACGGGAGGGTATCACAATGAGCAGTTCTTC
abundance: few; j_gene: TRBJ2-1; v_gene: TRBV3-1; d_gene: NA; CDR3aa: CASSSHAGNEQFF; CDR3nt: TGTGCCAGCAGCTCCCACGCCGGGAATGAGCAGTTCTTC
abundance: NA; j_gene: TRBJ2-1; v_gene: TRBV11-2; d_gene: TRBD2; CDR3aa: CASSLTSGYNEQFF; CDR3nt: TGTGCCAGCAGCTTGACTAGCGGCTACAATGAGCAGTTCTTC
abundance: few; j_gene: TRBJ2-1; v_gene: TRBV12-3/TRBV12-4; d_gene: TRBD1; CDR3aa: CARPSQGAVRDNEQFF; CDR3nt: TGTGCCAGGCCGTCCCAGGGGGCCGTTAGGGACAATGAGCAGTTCTTC
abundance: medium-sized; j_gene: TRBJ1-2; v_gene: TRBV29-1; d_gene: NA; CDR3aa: CSVEEAGRVDGYTF; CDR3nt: TGCAGCGTTGAAGAGGCTGGCAGGGTGGATGGCTACACCTTC